What follows are 12 T cell receptor beta chains derived from one specimen sequenced in a study of a mutant IDH1 vaccine in newly diagnosed glioma. As to time point: baseline, week 1 (first vaccination visit). The treatment here: pre-vaccination baseline after standard-of-care therapy. Only in-frame clones appear in the TCRdb table, and some are missing; sequencing was by immunoSEQ multiplex PCR. The repertoire holds 75,000 to 100,000 clones, with over 70% as singletons. Sequences were derived from PBMCs, sampled from a glioma patient treated with radiotherapy, temozolomide or both. These receptor sequences come from a man in his forties with glioma. Some clones in this sample may be carry-over from other donors' samples.

The chain couples TRBV5-1 to TRBJ2-2; the D gene is possibly TRBD1 (6 bases). CDR3 length equals 14 residues. CDR1 is SGHRS and CDR2 is YFSETQ in the germline V gene. Trimming removed 4 bases at V and 4 bases at J, with 11 bases between. CDR3 coding DNA: TGCGCCAGCAGCCCCCAGGGGCTCACCGGGGAGCTGTTTTTT. Protein: CASSPQGLTGELFF.

The chain is built from TRBV5-1 and TRBJ2-3, with D unclear. The CDR3 has 11 amino acids. Trimming shortened V by 4 bases and J by 3 bases, and 3 bases separated the two germline ends. Germline V gene sequence: CDR1 SGHRS, CDR2 YFSETQ. The DNA for the CDR3 is TGCGCCAGCAGCCTAACAGATACGCAGTATTTT. Translated: CASSLTDTQYF.

The genes are TRBV19 and TRBJ2-7; D is ambiguous. This CDR3 has 13 amino acids. Looked up from germline, CDR1 is LNHDA and CDR2 is SQIVND (reference sequence). The V end lost 3 bases, the J end lost 7 bases, and 13 bases lay between the germline ends. The CDR3 region is CASSIVVVGEQYF. DNA for the CDR3: TGTGCCAGTAGTATCGTGGTAGTGGGTGAGCAGTACTTC.

V gene TRBV7-6 combines with J gene TRBJ2-7; D is undetermined. Trimming left V 5 bases short and J 7 bases short, with 21 bases between. CDR3 length: 15 residues. Germline V gives CDR1 SGHVS, CDR2 FNYEAQ. CDR3 amino acids: CASSPQTESRGEQYF. DNA for the CDR3: TGTGCCAGCAGCCCGCAGACGGAGTCTCGAGGTGAGCAGTACTTC.

This clone was detected once. The chain uses TRBV21-1 and TRBJ2-7. TRBV21-1 is a pseudogene segment. The CDR3 is 12 residues long. CDR3 protein: CASSKGRAWQYF. DNA for the CDR3: TGTGCCAGCAGCAAAGGCCGGGCGTGGCAGTACTTC.

In this sample, this clone turned up once. The chain links TRBV4-2 to TRBJ2-5; D gene unclear. The V gene lost 0 bases and the J gene lost 5 bases, with 7 bases spanning the gap. Germline V lookup: CDR1 LGHNA, CDR2 YNFKEQ. There are 13 residues in the CDR3. For the CDR3, the DNA is TGTGCCAGCAGCCAAGATTATCGGGAGACCCAGTACTTC. Translation: CASSQDYRETQYF.

The V call is TRBV2, the J call TRBJ1-2; D possibly corresponds to TRBD1 (6 bases). CDR3 size: 15 residues. Per the germline V gene, CDR1 is SNHLY and CDR2 is FYNNEI. V dropped 5 bases and J dropped 7 bases, with 20 bases sitting between them. In DNA form, the CDR3 reads TGTGCCAGCAGTTTGGTAGGGGGAGTATCTTCTGGCTACACCTTC. Protein product: CASSLVGGVSSGYTF.

The chain links TRBV30 to TRBJ1-4; no clear D gene. This CDR3 has 16 residues. Germline loops: CDR1 GTSNPN, CDR2 SVGIG (reference sequence). The V gene lost 0 bases and the J gene lost 0 bases, with 11 bases spanning the gap. The CDR3 region is CAWSVNRIATNEKLFF. The CDR3 coding sequence is TGTGCCTGGAGTGTAAACAGAATTGCAACTAATGAAAAACTGTTTTTT.

The chain carries TRBV18 and TRBJ1-1, with 7 bases that match TRBD1. The length of the CDR3 is 15 residues. Germline V CDR1 and CDR2: KGHSH, LQKENI. The trim removed 1 base at V and 2 bases at J, leaving 4 bases unmatched. In DNA, the CDR3 is TGTGCCAGCTCACCACTCACAGGGGAAAACACTGAAGCTTTCTTT. This codes for CASSPLTGENTEAFF. Complete variable domain (other parts from reference TRBV18 and TRBJ1-1): NAGVMQNPRHLVRRRGQEARLRCSPMKGHSHVYWYRQLPEEGLKFMVYLQKENIIDESGMPKERFSAEFPKEGPSILRIQQVVRGDSAAYFCASSPLTGENTEAFFGQGTRLTVV.

The rearrangement uses TRBV30 and TRBJ1-6, with D unclear. CDR3 size: 12 residues. The V end was cut by 5 bases, the J end by 7 bases, with 9 bases between. Germline CDR1 is GTSNPN and CDR2 is SVGIG (reference sequence). Here the CDR3 reads CAWGQRNSPLHF. The CDR3, as DNA: TGTGCCTGGGGCCAAAGGAATTCACCCCTCCACTTT.

V gene TRBV6-5 combines with J gene TRBJ2-7; a possible D gene is TRBD2 (6 bases). The CDR3 is made up of 13 amino acids. V dropped 2 bases and J dropped 7 bases, with 12 bases sitting between them. Germline V CDR1 and CDR2: MNHEY, SVGAGI. This CDR3 reads CASSYQGGGEQYF. The CDR3, as DNA: TGTGCCAGCAGTTACCAGGGAGGAGGAGAGCAGTACTTC.

V gene TRBV5-1 combines with J gene TRBJ2-2; D possibly corresponds to TRBD1 (5 bases). The CDR3 runs to 15 residues. The ends were cut back, 1 base at V and 0 bases at J, with 7 bases in the middle. CDR1 and CDR2 from the germline V gene are SGHRS and YFSETQ. The CDR3, as DNA: TGCGCCAGCAGCTTGATAGGGGCGAACACCGGGGAGCTGTTTTTT. Its protein product is CASSLIGANTGELFF.